The present TCR beta chain was sequenced within a study of vaccination and CD4 T cells after COVID-19. Study details: Median time from second vaccine dose to sampling was 60 to 80 days (14 to 241).

Sequence data for DNA of cultured CD4+ T cells were generated by the Oncomine TCR Beta short-read assay. In TCRdb, the PCR reads were re-called with MiXCR into one record per CDR3 protein. This table has around 19,000 distinct CDR3 sequences, less than 35% appearing once. Germline assignment: CDR1 SSHAT and CDR2 FNYEAQ (reference sequence). This CDR3 has 13 residues. The germline V and J ends were trimmed by 0 bases and 6 bases, with 5 bases remaining between them. Stated time point: late sampling 161 to 241 days after vaccination in a few convalescent patients. The treatment is: approximately 10-day PBMC culture with coronavirus spike peptide pools or control peptides (ViraFEST assay). This clonotype appeared a few times. Its specificity is unknown.

V gene TRBV7-7 combines with J gene TRBJ2-2; D is unclear. The source was CD4+ T cells from blood, cultured in vitro, collected about 7 months after SARS-CoV-2 vaccination. The receptor was derived from a human donor who had recovered from COVID-19. This chain's CDR3 is CASSLAQAGELFF. CDR3 DNA: TGTGCCAGCAGCTTAGCGCAGGCCGGGGAGCTGTTTTTT.